The clone carrying this T cell receptor beta chain has only one observation. What it recognizes is unknown. The sample comes from a study of cytomegalovirus exposure and HLA in healthy donors. Samples came from healthy bone marrow donors. The PCR had 60 Vbeta and 13 Jbeta primers. Libraries were prepared by immunoSEQ multiplex PCR; TCRdb keeps only in-frame clonotypes and omits some of them. The sample lists about 73,000 clones, 67% seen once, with approximately 7% in the top ten. The germline V and J ends were trimmed by 3 bases and 5 bases, with 16 bases remaining between them. This CDR3 spans 15 amino acids. Germline V lookup: CDR1 MNHEY, CDR2 SVGAGI. Study-wide results and caveats: TCR beta V- and J-gene trimming, according to a later analysis, was linked to a missense DCLRE1C variant.

The chain has TRBV6-5 and TRBJ1-1; D gene uncertain. Sequencing used PBMCs. This TCR derives from a woman between 50 and 59 years old in good health and CMV-seropositive. CDR3 sequence: CASSYWRDSGTEAFF. The CDR3 DNA is TGTGCCAGCAGTTATTGGCGGGATTCCGGGACTGAAGCTTTCTTT.